This TCR beta chain derives from a study of control samples from healthy donors and cancer patients. Libraries were prepared by immunoSEQ multiplex PCR; TCRdb keeps only in-frame clonotypes and omits some of them. The sample has around 140,000 clones, roughly 92% seen once. There are 11 residues in the CDR3. V lost 5 bases, J lost 10 bases, and 2 bases stayed unmatched. The germline V gene encodes CDR1 LGHNT and CDR2 FRNRAP. The chain links TRBV12-5 to TRBJ1-2; 9 positions match TRBD1. The sequenced sample consisted of blood. The receptor's source is a man between 18 and 35 years old in good health. In nucleotides, the CDR3 is TGTGCTAGTGGTAGGGACAGGGCCTACACCTTC. This encodes CASGRDRAYTF.